This T cell receptor beta chain was identified during a study of quantifying T cell responses using KT2 cells. Across the whole study: Reverse transcription used primers in the TCR alpha and beta constant regions.

CDR1 is KGHDR, CDR2 SFDVKD, per germline. The CDR3 is made up of 17 amino acids. Losses at the gene ends were 4 bases for V and 0 bases for J; bases not matched to a gene: 8. An oligo carrying a UMI was ligated to the cDNA 3' end. First-round PCR used three to four cycles and beta primers RC1.1 and RC1.2 covering TRBC1 and TRBC2. TCR alpha and beta chains were handled separately starting at the second PCR. In TCRdb, the UMI-ligation and nested PCR reads were re-called with MiXCR into one record per CDR3 protein. This sample carries about 32,000 distinct CDR3 sequences, approximately 6.8% of them seen once, and the ten largest clones take approximately 15%. This clonotype has a handful of counts.

The chain combines TRBV24-1 with TRBJ2-1; 7 bases are shared with TRBD1. The source material was PBMCs spiked with cells of the T cell clone KT2. This receptor was obtained from a human donor. CDR3 loop: CATSDPGAGGSYNEQFF. The CDR3, as DNA: TGTGCCACCAGTGACCCCGGGGCAGGGGGCTCCTACAATGAGCAGTTCTTC.